Shown below are 17 T cell receptor beta chains from a single sample sequenced in a study of blood T cell repertoires in COVID-19. The method was immunoSEQ multiplex PCR; TCRdb's version includes in-frame clones alone and lacks a portion of them. Of about 250,000 clones listed, over 85% are singletons. The specimen was PBMCs or T cells enriched from blood (not recorded which). These TCRs come from a woman aged 30 to 39 with acute COVID-19.

A few counts support this clone. The V and J genes are TRBV28 and TRBJ1-1; a possible D gene is TRBD1 (6 bases). Germline lookup yields CDR1 MDHEN and CDR2 SYDVKM. The CDR3 is made up of 21 amino acids. V was clipped by 2 bases and J by 0 bases, with 28 bases between them. Written as DNA, the CDR3 is TGTGCCAGCAGTTTAGCTGGAGGGGGGGCATGGCGTGCATATATGAACACTGAAGCTTTCTTT. Translating it yields CASSLAGGGAWRAYMNTEAFF.

CDR3 nucleotides: TGTGCCAGTAAACACGGGGAGACCCAGTACTTC. Its translation: CASKHGETQYF. V is TRBV19 and J is TRBJ2-5; D is ambiguous. CDR3 length: 11 residues. Germline values: CDR1 LNHDA, CDR2 SQIVND (reference sequence). Deletions cut 7 bases from V and 5 bases from J, with 8 bases between.

This chain uses TRBV30 with TRBJ2-5; the D gene is possibly TRBD2 (5 bases). The CDR3 runs to 15 residues. Per germline, CDR1 GTSNPN and CDR2 SVGIG (reference sequence). Between the trimmed V and J ends, which lost 3 bases and 5 bases, there was a span of 19 bases. For the CDR3, the DNA is TGTGCCTGGAGCCCCGGGCCCGTAGGCGGGGAGACCCAGTACTTC. Protein product: CAWSPGPVGGETQYF.

The V gene is TRBV19, the J gene TRBJ1-1; 8 bases match TRBD1. This CDR3 is 17 amino acids long. Germline assignment: CDR1 LNHDA and CDR2 SQIVND (reference sequence). Losses at the gene ends were 0 bases for V and 2 bases for J; bases not matched to a gene: 8. The CDR3 nucleotides are TGTGCCAGTAGTATAGATCAATTTGGACAGGGAAACACTGAAGCTTTCTTT. Its translation: CASSIDQFGQGNTEAFF.

This chain links TRBV3-1 (or the pseudogene TRBV3-2) with TRBJ2-5, with TRBD2 matching 14 bases. Germline assignment: CDR1 LGHDT and CDR2 YNNKEL (reference sequence). The V segment lost 1 base and the J segment 14 bases; nucleotides outside the gene matches: 9. The CDR3 loop spans 15 amino acids. The CDR3 is CASSQAGLAGGRAYF. CDR3 nucleotides: TGTGCCAGCAGCCAAGCTGGACTAGCGGGGGGTCGTGCTTACTTC.

J is TRBJ1-5 and V is TRBV5-1, with D possibly being TRBD1 (6 bases). Between the trimmed V and J ends, which lost 0 bases and 4 bases, there was a span of 11 bases. CDR3 length: 15 amino acids. Germline V gene data show CDR1 as SGHRS and CDR2 as YFSETQ. In DNA form, the CDR3 reads TGCGCCAGCAGCTTGGAGGGACAACAAAATCAGCCCCAGCATTTT. It translates to CASSLEGQQNQPQHF.

The rearrangement joins TRBV3-1 (or the pseudogene TRBV3-2) to TRBJ2-1; the D gene is possibly TRBD1 (6 bases). The ends were cut back, 6 bases at V and 9 bases at J, with 27 bases in the middle. Germline assignment: CDR1 LGHDT and CDR2 YNNKEL (reference sequence). CDR3 length: 17 residues. CDR3 DNA sequence: TGTGCCAGCAGTTTCAACACCGGGACACAAACGCCAGGTGAGCAGTTCTTC. Its protein product is CASSFNTGTQTPGEQFF.

The table lists this clone with a count of one. The rearrangement uses TRBV5-8 and TRBJ1-1, with 9 bases that match TRBD1. V was pared by 7 bases and J by 6 bases, with 7 bases of the junction left unmatched. Looked up from germline, CDR1 is SGHTS and CDR2 is YDEGEE. The CDR3 loop spans 13 amino acids. CDR3 bases: TGTGCCAGCCGGACAGGGGTAAAATCTGAAGCTTTCTTT. Its protein product is CASRTGVKSEAFF.

The chain joins TRBV18 to TRBJ1-1, with unresolved D. V lost 6 bases and J 5 bases, leaving 7 bases between the germline ends. The CDR3 loop spans 11 amino acids. CDR1 and CDR2 (germline): KGHSH, LQKENI. CDR3 amino acids: CASSQRTEAFF. As DNA, the CDR3 is TGTGCCAGCTCGCAGAGGACTGAAGCTTTCTTT.

The chain has TRBV9 and TRBJ2-2, with 7 positions matching TRBD1. Per the germline V gene, CDR1 is SGDLS and CDR2 is YYNGEE. Trimming cost V 3 bases and J 2 bases; bases outside gene matches: 13. This CDR3 comprises 18 residues. CDR3: CASSEGTGTAFNTGELFF. CDR3 coding DNA: TGTGCCAGCAGCGAGGGGACCGGGACAGCTTTTAACACCGGGGAGCTGTTTTTT.

The chain uses TRBV6-1 and TRBJ1-4; weak D call: TRBD1 (5 bases). The CDR3 consists of 13 residues. V lost 2 bases to trimming and J lost 11 bases, with 12 bases between them. CDR1 and CDR2 from the germline V gene are MNHNS and SASEGT. CDR3 in amino acids: CASSEWAGWKLFF. CDR3 in DNA: TGTGCCAGCAGTGAATGGGCAGGGTGGAAACTGTTTTTT.

The chain carries TRBV10-2 and TRBJ2-7, with TRBD1 matching 8 bases. Germline V gene data show CDR1 as WSHSY and CDR2 as SAAADI. V shed 9 bases, J shed 2 bases, and the junction held 12 bases outside the gene matches. This CDR3 has 15 residues. The CDR3 DNA sequence: TGCGCCAGTCAGGTGGCCGGGACAGGAGCCTACGAGCAGTACTTC. As protein: CASQVAGTGAYEQYF.

This clone was seen a few times. The genes are TRBV19 and TRBJ2-7; 8 bases line up with TRBD1. The ends lost 6 bases at V and 7 bases at J; junction bases unmatched: 8. The CDR3 runs to 13 residues. CDR1 and CDR2 (germline): LNHDA, SQIVND (reference sequence). In DNA, the CDR3 is TGTGCCAGTAGCGCGACAGGGGTCGAGGAGCAGTACTTC. Its translation: CASSATGVEEQYF.

V usage is TRBV27 and J usage is TRBJ1-5; D might be TRBD1 (6 bases). The CDR3 is 14 amino acids. In germline, CDR1 is MNHEY, CDR2 SMNVEV (reference sequence). V was trimmed by 5 bases and J by 3 bases, leaving 11 bases between them. CDR3 DNA: TGTGCCAGCAGTACGACAGGCTTCAATCAGCCCCAGCATTTT. This translates into CASSTTGFNQPQHF.

V is TRBV11-2 and J is TRBJ2-3; 8 positions match TRBD2. J gave up 2 bases and V 7 bases, and 11 bases lay outside the gene matches. CDR3 length: 16 residues. Germline loops: CDR1 SGHAT, CDR2 FQNNGV. This CDR3 reads CASTPREGPNTDTQYF. CDR3 coding DNA: TGTGCCAGCACCCCCCGGGAGGGGCCGAACACAGATACGCAGTATTTT.

The rearrangement joins TRBV7-6 to TRBJ1-5; TRBD1 matches 7 bases. The CDR3 contains 14 residues. Germline CDR1 reads SGHVS; CDR2 reads FNYEAQ. The V and J ends lost 1 base and 4 bases, in that order; junction bases with no gene match: 1. For the CDR3, the DNA is TGTGCCAGCAGCTTAGGCAGGGGGAATCAGCCCCAGCATTTT. Its protein is CASSLGRGNQPQHF.

The chain carries TRBV29-1 and TRBJ2-5; 8 bases fit TRBD1. The CDR3 extends over 12 amino acids. Trimming removed 7 bases from V and 5 bases from J; junction bases left unmatched: 6. Germline lookup yields CDR1 SQVTM and CDR2 ANQGSEA. The CDR3 DNA follows: TGCAGCGCCCGGGACAGGTGGGAGACCCAGTACTTC. As protein: CSARDRWETQYF.